A selection of T cell receptor beta chains follows, all from one sample in a study of cytomegalovirus exposure and HLA in healthy donors. Sequencing was performed with immunoSEQ multiplex PCR; in TCRdb, only in-frame clones are kept and a portion is missing. The sample has about 86,000 clones, around 80% seen once. The sample taken for sequencing was PBMCs. Every receptor here comes from a male donor in good health and CMV-seropositive. CDR3s include the opening cysteine and the closing phenylalanine or tryptophan.

13	TRBV14	TRBJ2-5	CASSQGLFGTQYF
14	TRBV6-1	TRBJ2-7	CASRQGARMYEQYF
16	TRBV9	TRBJ2-7	CASSDSPGGALYEQYF
15	TRBV5-1	TRBJ2-5	CASSLGQGTLETQYF
14	TRBV5-4	TRBJ2-5	CASRSFDRTETQYF
17	TRBV29-1	TRBJ2-6	CSVNWNRGRDGANVLTF
14	TRBV25-1	TRBJ2-5	CASSRASGKETQYF
14	TRBV5-1	TRBJ2-7	CASSLAGRPGKQYF
18	TRBV2	TRBJ2-2	CASHPERTGPFLPGELFF
15	TRBV14	TRBJ2-1	CASSRVGGGPDEQFF
14	TRBV5-1	TRBJ1-1	CASSPTGTGTEAFF
14	TRBV7-9	TRBJ1-2	CASSSGRQLGGYTF
11	TRBV6-6	TRBJ2-1	CASSTGNEQFF
14	TRBV6-5	TRBJ1-1	CASSFGQVNTEAFF
14	TRBV19	TRBJ2-5	CASSTGATGETQYF
14	TRBV18	TRBJ1-2	CASSPQGEYYGYTF
14	TRBV19	TRBJ2-5	CASSIGTSPETQYF
16	TRBV9	TRBJ2-1	CASSLGGLAGVNEQFF
11	TRBV20-1	TRBJ1-1	CSVLRVTEAFF
14	TRBV6-1	TRBJ1-5	CASTPQVSNQPQHF
13	TRBV19	TRBJ1-2	CASSISGAIGYTF
16	TRBV4-1	TRBJ2-5	CASSPGLAGVQETQYF
15	TRBV28	TRBJ2-1	CASSLRLAGSNEQFF
18	TRBV27	TRBJ1-3	CASSHFSRAGGTGNTIYF
13	TRBV2	TRBJ1-4	CASKNRVSEKLFF
11	TRBV30	TRBJ2-5	CAWKISETQYF
14	TRBV19	TRBJ1-5	CASSTSSGIKPQHF
14	TRBV10-3	TRBJ2-5	CATQVGQSQETQYF
14	TRBV7-2	TRBJ2-7	CASSPTGSAYEQYF
15	TRBV5-1	TRBJ1-1	CASSLRGTMNTEAFF
14	TRBV5-4	TRBJ2-1	CASSFAGNYNEQFF
17	TRBV11-3	TRBJ2-2	CASSQGASRANTGELFF
15	TRBV5-6	TRBJ2-5	CASSLAGVGQETQYF
15	TRBV2	TRBJ1-5	CASSGSRGLNQPQHF
16	TRBV4-1	TRBJ2-7	CASSQGPGVSLYEQYF
13	TRBV28	TRBJ2-5	CASRGGGQETQYF
15	TRBV19	TRBJ2-7	CASSIARGLSYEQYF
17	TRBV7-2	TRBJ2-3	CASSQQTSGVGGDTQYF
14	TRBV7-2	TRBJ2-1	CASSLAGLDNEQFF
13	TRBV30	TRBJ2-5	CAWSVRQKETQYF
13	TRBV5-4	TRBJ2-3	CASSLGLLGTQYF
16	TRBV19	TRBJ2-3	CASSYSGTGSTDTQYF
14	TRBV9	TRBJ2-2	CASSDDRATGELFF
15	TRBV6-1	TRBJ2-1	CASSERGSGVEWQFF
14	TRBV13	TRBJ2-2	CASVQREDSGELFF
14	TRBV7-2	TRBJ1-2	CASSPDRGPYGYTF
11	TRBV20-1	TRBJ1-1	CSARPGTEAFF